This T cell receptor (beta chain) was identified in a study of blood T cell repertoires in COVID-19. Study as a whole: Both acute and convalescent COVID-19 samples were obtained from the United States, Italy and Spain.

Authors' data handling: The assay estimated nucleated cells by amplifying reference gene primers. The method was immunoSEQ multiplex PCR; TCRdb's version includes in-frame clones alone and lacks a portion of them. V, J and clone size derive from that table, while D and trimming were established from the DNA sequence. The table includes about 290,000 clones, approximately 91% detected once. CDR1 is MNHEY and CDR2 is SVGEGT in the germline V gene. V trimming: 2 bases; J trimming: 4 bases; junction bases outside the gene matches: 8. This CDR3 spans 16 amino acids. Participants, about 18 to 90 years old, spanned under 30 US areas. Two negative PCRs, clearance, or symptom resolution had been documented for recovered Cohort 3 donors.

The chain employs TRBV6-2 or TRBV6-3 and TRBJ1-5, with TRBD1 identical over 7 bases. The sample consisted of PBMCs or T cells enriched from blood (not recorded which). The TCR comes from a woman in her thirties or forties who had recovered from COVID-19. The CDR3 coding sequence is TGTGCCAGCAGTTACACCGACAGGGTTGGGAATCAGCCCCAGCATTTT. Residues: CASSYTDRVGNQPQHF.